Each of the 27 T cell receptor beta chains below was sequenced from the same sample in a study of PD-L1 blockade in urothelial cancer. Repertoires were generated with immunoSEQ multiplex PCR, while TCRdb's copy carries only in-frame clones and drops some. The data contain 75,000 to 90,000 clones, about 81% of them seen just once; the ten biggest clones take up more than 8%. Sequencing was performed on PBMCs, taken around atezolizumab (anti-PD-L1) treatment. Receptors were obtained from a man between 70 and 80 years old with urothelial cancer.

This clone was observed a handful of times. The gene calls are TRBV4-2 and TRBJ1-6, with D unclear. The CDR3 is 16 residues long. Trimming removed 1 base from V and 6 bases from J, with 13 bases in between. Germline V gene sequence: CDR1 LGHNA, CDR2 YNFKEQ. The CDR3 sequence: CASSQVYQATNSPLHF. In nucleotides, the CDR3 is TGTGCCAGCAGCCAAGTTTACCAGGCAACTAATTCACCCCTCCACTTT.

On this clone itself: The same CDR3 arises from other DNA sequences in this sample as well. This sequence joins TRBV5-1 and TRBJ2-5; possible D gene TRBD2, 6 bases. Trimming took 0 bases from V and 4 from J, leaving 7 bases between them. The CDR3 extends over 13 amino acids. Per the germline V gene, CDR1 is SGHRS and CDR2 is YFSETQ. The CDR3 DNA reads TGCGCCAGCAGCTTGGGGGGAGGAGAGACCCAGTACTTC. Translation gives CASSLGGGETQYF.

The chain has TRBV5-6 and TRBJ2-7, with 9 bases aligning to TRBD2. Germline V gene lookup returns CDR1 SGHDT and CDR2 YYEEEE. The CDR3 has 13 residues. J was trimmed by 4 bases and V by 2 bases; bases with no gene match: 1. CDR3 in amino acids: CASSFSGGYEQYF. CDR3 DNA sequence: TGTGCCAGCAGCTTTAGCGGGGGTTACGAGCAGTACTTC.

In this sample, this clone turned up once. The J gene is TRBJ2-1, the V gene TRBV5-3; 10 bases are a match to TRBD2. TRBV5-3 belongs to the ORF category, with a function that is uncertain. V was clipped by 10 bases and J by 15 bases; unmatched bases: 13. The CDR3 spans 12 residues. CDR3 sequence reads: CAEPAGGRPPFF. The CDR3 region has the DNA TGTGCCGAGCCAGCGGGAGGGCGCCCCCCGTTCTTC.

The V call is TRBV19, the J call TRBJ2-2, with a possible D match to TRBD2 (6 bases). CDR1 is LNHDA and CDR2 is SQIVND in the germline V gene (reference sequence). The CDR3 spans 14 residues. With 3 bases removed from V and 6 bases from J, the gap between germline ends came to 11 bases. In nucleotides, the CDR3 is TGTGCCAGTAGTATCGGGGGAGCGTCCGGGGAGCTGTTTTTT. Residues: CASSIGGASGELFF.

Only one count was recorded for this clone. This chain joins TRBV2 and TRBJ1-1, with 7 bases fitting TRBD1. The CDR3 has 14 amino acids. Germline V gene sequence: CDR1 SNHLY, CDR2 FYNNEI. The V and J ends lost 8 bases and 0 bases, in that order; junction bases with no gene match: 6. CDR3 sequence: CASVEQGMNTEAFF. The CDR3 nucleotides read TGTGCCAGCGTTGAACAGGGGATGAACACTGAAGCTTTCTTT.

The J gene is TRBJ2-5, the V gene TRBV9; D is undetermined. Germline lookup yields CDR1 SGDLS and CDR2 YYNGEE. V dropped 2 bases and J dropped 6 bases, with 14 bases sitting between them. The CDR3 runs to 14 residues. The CDR3 is CASSVRPEVKTQYF. Here the CDR3 DNA reads TGTGCCAGCAGCGTCAGACCTGAGGTGAAGACCCAGTACTTC.

V and J are TRBV5-6 and TRBJ2-2, with D tentatively TRBD2 (6 bases). CDR3 length: 16 residues. The V and J ends lost 0 bases and 2 bases respectively, with 11 bases between them. CDR1 is SGHDT and CDR2 is YYEEEE in the germline V gene. Here the CDR3 DNA reads TGTGCCAGCAGCTTGGCCGGGACTGGCAACACCGGGGAGCTGTTTTTT. Its protein is CASSLAGTGNTGELFF.

This clone was found a few times. J is TRBJ1-2 and V is TRBV30; D is ambiguous. The V gene's germline CDR1 is GTSNPN and CDR2 SVGIG (reference sequence). V shed 0 bases and J shed 4 bases, with 12 bases lying between them. The CDR3 extends over 14 amino acids. The DNA for the CDR3 is TGTGCCTGGAGTGTAACGGGCGGGTTCTATGGCTACACCTTC. It yields the protein CAWSVTGGFYGYTF.

The CDR3, as DNA: TGTGCCAGTAGTATAATTCTAGCGGGAAATACGCAGTATTTT. Its protein is CASSIILAGNTQYF. The J gene is TRBJ2-3, the V gene TRBV19; 9 nucleotides line up with TRBD2. The V gene end was trimmed by 2 bases and the J gene end by 7 bases; junction bases not matched to a gene: 4. The CDR3 extends over 14 amino acids. Germline V gives CDR1 LNHDA, CDR2 SQIVND (reference sequence).

This clone was observed a few times. The rearrangement links TRBV19 to TRBJ2-5, with 10 nucleotides matching TRBD1. V lost 8 bases and J lost 5; bases outside the gene matches: 14. This CDR3 has 16 residues. Looked up from germline, CDR1 is LNHDA and CDR2 is SQIVND (reference sequence). CDR3 DNA: TGTGCCAGTCGAAGGGCCGACAGGGGGCGAGGTGAGACCCAGTACTTC. This sequence encodes CASRRADRGRGETQYF.

This chain links TRBV25-1 with TRBJ2-7, with TRBD1 as a possible D gene (7 bases). The CDR3 extends over 14 amino acids. V lost 3 bases and J lost 9, with 18 bases in between. Germline CDR1 MGHDK, CDR2 SYGVNS. This chain's CDR3 is CASSDLDRPGGQYF. CDR3 bases: TGTGCCAGCAGTGACCTGGACAGGCCCGGGGGGCAGTACTTC.

In this sample, this clone turned up a few times. The V gene is TRBV7-2, the J gene TRBJ2-5, with a weak D call TRBD1 (6 bases). Looked up from germline, CDR1 is SGHTA and CDR2 is FQGNSA. V lost 3 bases to trimming and J lost 7 bases, with 18 bases between them. The CDR3 extends over 15 amino acids. CDR3 sequence reads: CASSFSRTDRGTQYF. CDR3 sequence (DNA): TGTGCCAGCAGCTTTTCTCGGACAGACCGCGGGACCCAGTACTTC.

V and J are TRBV6-1 and TRBJ1-5; D might be TRBD1 (5 bases). Germline-derived CDR1 and CDR2 are MNHNS and SASEGT. The CDR3 is 15 amino acids. V shed 1 base and J shed 3 bases, with 10 bases lying between them. The CDR3 loop reads CASSEVTGYNQPQHF. In DNA form, the CDR3 reads TGTGCCAGCAGTGAAGTCACAGGATACAATCAGCCCCAGCATTTT.

This clone is termed medium-sized. The chain joins TRBV4-1 to TRBJ2-1; the D is unclear. V was cut by 4 bases and J by 0 bases, with 4 bases left in between. The CDR3 length is 13 residues. In germline, CDR1 is MGHRA, CDR2 YSYEKL. CDR3 nucleotide sequence: TGCGCCAGCAGCCGGCCCTCCTACAATGAGCAGTTCTTC. Translation gives CASSRPSYNEQFF.

J is TRBJ1-1 and V is TRBV10-2; D ambiguous. V was clipped by 5 bases and J by 2 bases, with 6 bases between them. The length of the CDR3 is 12 residues. Germline V gives CDR1 WSHSY, CDR2 SAAADI. The CDR3 bases are TGCGCCAGCAGTCGGGGAAACACTGAAGCTTTCTTT. Translating it yields CASSRGNTEAFF.

The chain couples TRBV9 to TRBJ2-2; TRBD1 matches at 10 bases. Germline lookup yields CDR1 SGDLS and CDR2 YYNGEE. The V segment lost 7 bases and the J segment 4 bases; nucleotides outside the gene matches: 4. This CDR3 spans 14 amino acids. CDR3 DNA sequence: TGTGCCAGCTCCGGGACAGGGGTCACCGGGGAGCTGTTTTTT. Its translation is CASSGTGVTGELFF.

V gene TRBV7-2 combines with J gene TRBJ1-2; D gene ambiguous. V lost 5 bases and J 6 bases, leaving 13 bases between the germline ends. CDR1 is SGHTA, CDR2 FQGNSA, per germline. CDR3 size: 13 residues. The CDR3 region is CASSLRSTDGYTF. The DNA of the CDR3 is TGTGCCAGCAGCCTCCGGTCCACGGATGGCTACACCTTC.

In DNA, the CDR3 is TGTGCCAGCAGCTTGGATACTAGCTTAACCTACGAGCAGTACTTC. Its translation: CASSLDTSLTYEQYF. The gene calls are TRBV5-4 and TRBJ2-7, with D possibly being TRBD2 (6 bases). Trimming removed 0 bases at V and 2 bases at J, with 12 bases between. This CDR3 has 15 amino acids. Per the germline V gene, CDR1 is SGHNT and CDR2 is YYREEE (reference sequence).

This clone was detected a few times. V and J are TRBV11-2 and TRBJ2-2; 7 bases fit TRBD2. V shed 4 bases, J shed 6 bases, and the junction held 8 bases outside the gene matches. Germline CDR1 reads SGHAT; CDR2 reads FQNNGV. The CDR3 has 15 residues. Here the CDR3 reads CASSSTGRAPGELFF. CDR3 nucleotides: TGTGCCAGCAGCTCAACGGGGAGGGCCCCCGGGGAGCTGTTTTTT.

The genes are TRBV10-3 and TRBJ2-1; 11 nucleotides match TRBD1. V lost 0 bases to trimming and J lost 7 bases; unmatched junction nucleotides: 14. Germline-derived CDR1 and CDR2 are ENHRY and SYGVKD. This CDR3 is built from 19 residues. CDR3 residues: CAISESPGQRDRGNNEQFF. For the CDR3, the DNA is TGTGCCATCAGTGAGTCTCCGGGCCAACGGGACAGGGGGAATAATGAGCAGTTCTTC.

This sequence joins TRBV4-1 and TRBJ2-2; D is uncertain. The germline V gene has CDR1 MGHRA and CDR2 YSYEKL. Trimming shortened V by 4 bases and J by 3 bases, and 6 bases separated the two germline ends. This CDR3 contains 13 residues. CDR3 bases: TGCGCCAGCAGCCTTGAGCACACCGGGGAGCTGTTTTTT. Its translation: CASSLEHTGELFF.

On this clone: Different DNA sequences within this sample yield the same CDR3. The rearrangement uses TRBV27 and TRBJ1-5; no clear D. This CDR3 is built from 13 residues. Germline V gives CDR1 MNHEY, CDR2 SMNVEV (reference sequence). V was pared by 0 bases and J by 5 bases, with 5 bases between. The CDR3 spells CASSLSGDQPQHF. For the CDR3, the DNA is TGTGCCAGCAGTTTATCGGGAGATCAGCCCCAGCATTTT.

The chain uses TRBV6-5 and TRBJ2-7; 12 bases agree with TRBD2. The CDR3 sequence is 14 residues long. V lost 5 bases to trimming and J lost 7 bases; unmatched junction nucleotides: 6. CDR1 and CDR2 (germline): MNHEY, SVGAGI. The DNA for the CDR3 is TGTGCCAGCAGTCCCCTAGCGGGGGGGCGAGAGCAGTACTTC. It translates to CASSPLAGGREQYF.

V gene TRBV5-6 combines with J gene TRBJ2-6, with D possibly matching TRBD1 (5 bases). The CDR3 totals 15 residues. The V gene lost 1 base and the J gene lost 4 bases, with 9 bases spanning the gap. Germline V CDR1 and CDR2: SGHDT, YYEEEE. CDR3 coding DNA: TGTGCCAGCAGCTTGAGGGGATCAGGGGCCAACGTCCTGACTTTC. Amino acid sequence: CASSLRGSGANVLTF. The variable domain in full, completed from reference TRBV5-6 and TRBJ2-6, reads DAGVTQSPTHLIKTRGQQVTLRCSPKSGHDTVSWYQQALGQGPQFIFQYYEEEERQRGNFPDRFSGHQFPNYSSELNVNALLLGDSALYLCASSLRGSGANVLTFGAGSRLTVL.

A single count supports this clone. This rearrangement joins TRBV10-3 to TRBJ2-7; 7 bases match TRBD1. V lost 7 bases, J lost 0 bases, and 3 bases stayed unmatched. CDR1 ENHRY and CDR2 SYGVKD come from the germline V gene. The CDR3 covers 13 residues. The CDR3 region is CAINRGPSYEQYF. The CDR3 nucleotides are TGTGCCATCAACAGGGGCCCCTCCTACGAGCAGTACTTC.

The chain uses TRBV2 and TRBJ2-7; D uncertain. Looked up from germline, CDR1 is SNHLY and CDR2 is FYNNEI. CDR3 length: 13 residues. V lost 5 bases and J lost 2, with 10 bases in between. The CDR3 here is CASSRQVTYEQYF. For the CDR3, the DNA is TGTGCCAGCAGTCGGCAGGTTACCTACGAGCAGTACTTC. Full variable domain (missing parts from reference TRBV2 and TRBJ2-7): EPEVTQTPSHQVTQMGQEVILRCVPISNHLYFYWYRQILGQKVEFLVSFYNNEISEKSEIFDDQFSVERPDGSNFTLKIRSTKLEDSAMYFCASSRQVTYEQYFGPGTRLTVT.